This TCR beta chain was found in a study of cytomegalovirus exposure and HLA in healthy donors. Study-level background: T cells numbering some 170 million yielded some 120 million unique TCR beta sequences in an earlier analysis.

Though probably carrying unrecorded immune exposures, donors were nominally healthy at sampling. The CDR3 loop spans 15 amino acids. With 60 Vbeta and 13 Jbeta primers, the PCR was carried out. Produced via immunoSEQ multiplex PCR; TCRdb's table is partial and in-frame only. The sample's table shows about 160,000 clones. General observations from the study: Among the sequence variants, a highly shared cluster was likely an artifact of sequencing. Immune exposure was documented only through CMV serostatus.

A note on this clone: Its antigen is currently unknown.

The clonotype was recovered from a man aged 30-40 years in good health and CMV-seronegative. Sequencing was performed on PBMCs. The chain uses TRBV1 and TRBJ2-3; the table's D call TRBD1 went unverified against the DNA. TRBV1 is described as a pseudogene. CDR3 loop: CTSSPTGGRTDTQYF. In nucleotides, the CDR3 is TGCACCAGCAGTCCTACAGGGGGACGCACAGATACGCAGTATTTT.